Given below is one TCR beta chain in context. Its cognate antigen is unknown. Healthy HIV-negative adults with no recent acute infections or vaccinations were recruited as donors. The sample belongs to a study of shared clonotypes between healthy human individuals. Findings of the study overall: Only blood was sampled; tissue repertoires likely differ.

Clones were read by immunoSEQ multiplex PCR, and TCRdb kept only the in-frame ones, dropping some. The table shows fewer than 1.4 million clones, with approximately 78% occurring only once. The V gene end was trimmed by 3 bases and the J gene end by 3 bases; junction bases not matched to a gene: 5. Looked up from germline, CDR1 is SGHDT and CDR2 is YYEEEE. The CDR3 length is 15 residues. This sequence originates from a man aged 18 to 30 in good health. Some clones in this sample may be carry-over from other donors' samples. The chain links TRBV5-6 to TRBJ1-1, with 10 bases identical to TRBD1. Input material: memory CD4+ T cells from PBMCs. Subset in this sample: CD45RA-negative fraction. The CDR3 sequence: CASSYWTGGYTEAFF. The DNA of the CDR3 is TGTGCCAGCAGCTACTGGACAGGGGGGTACACTGAAGCTTTCTTT.